The 8 T cell receptor beta chains presented below share a single source sample, sequenced in a study of shared clonotypes between healthy human individuals. Clones were sequenced by immunoSEQ multiplex PCR, and TCRdb holds only the in-frame ones, with some missing. The repertoire holds roughly 2,300,000 clones, with around 90% as singletons. Sequenced: naive CD4+ T cells from PBMCs. Stated subset: CD45RA+ positively selected. These receptors came from a man between 18 and 29 years old in good health. Some clones in this sample may be carry-over from other donors' samples.

The CDR3 coding sequence is TGTGCCAGCAGCAAAGGACAGGGCTCCTACGAGCAGTACTTC. Translated, it gives CASSKGQGSYEQYF. This chain connects TRBV21-1 to TRBJ2-7; the table's D call, TRBD1, was not checked against the DNA. TRBV21-1 is listed as a pseudogene. There are 14 residues in the CDR3.

The chain uses TRBV28 and TRBJ1-5; a possible D gene is TRBD1 (6 bases). The CDR3 totals 15 residues. CDR1 and CDR2 from the germline V gene are MDHEN and SYDVKM. Between the trimmed V and J ends, which lost 7 bases and 4 bases, there was a span of 17 bases. CDR3 bases: TGTGCCAGCATCCAGCGGGGGGGCCGTAATCAGCCCCAGCATTTT. This translates into CASIQRGGRNQPQHF. The variable domain in full, with the rest retrieved from reference TRBV28 and TRBJ1-5, is DVKVTQSSRYLVKRTGEKVFLECVQDMDHENMFWYRQDPGLGLRLIYFSYDVKMKEKGDIPEGYSVSREKKERFSLILESASTNQTSMYLCASIQRGGRNQPQHFGDGTRLSIL.

The rearrangement joins TRBV9 to TRBJ2-1, with TRBD1 as a possible D gene (7 bases). Between the trimmed V and J ends, which lost 0 bases and 10 bases, there was a span of 20 bases. CDR1 is SGDLS and CDR2 is YYNGEE in the germline V gene. The CDR3 length is 16 residues. The CDR3: CASSVEARQGGREQFF. CDR3 in DNA: TGTGCCAGCAGCGTAGAGGCGAGGCAGGGGGGACGGGAGCAGTTCTTC.

The chain links TRBV7-2 to TRBJ2-2, with a possible D match to TRBD1 (5 bases). V was pared by 1 base and J by 6 bases, with 15 bases between. The CDR3 contains 16 residues. CDR1 and CDR2 from the germline V gene are SGHTA and FQGNSA. CDR3 DNA: TGTGCCAGCAGCTTAGGCCAGGGTAGAAGTGCCGGGGAGCTGTTTTTT. The encoded protein is CASSLGQGRSAGELFF.

The chain employs TRBV5-8 and TRBJ1-5, with TRBD1 identical over 7 bases. The CDR3 extends over 14 amino acids. J gave up 9 bases and V 9 bases, and 15 bases lay outside the gene matches. Germline CDR1 SGHTS, CDR2 YDEGEE. The CDR3 region has the DNA TGTGCCACCACGACAGGGAACGTATTACGGCCCCAGCATTTT. As protein: CATTTGNVLRPQHF.

This chain connects TRBV4-3 to TRBJ1-6, with D tentatively TRBD1 (5 bases). This CDR3 region has 16 residues. Germline CDR1 is LGHNA and CDR2 is YSLEER. Trimming pared 2 bases from V and 8 bases from J, leaving 16 bases between. The CDR3 is CASSQSPSGRDSPLHF. The CDR3 DNA reads TGCGCCAGCAGCCAAAGTCCTTCGGGACGAGATTCACCCCTCCACTTT.

In regard to this clone: The junction does not match germline at one end; this may be a read error. V and J are TRBV6-1 and TRBJ1-2; D gene ambiguous. From germline, CDR1 is MNHNS and CDR2 SASEGT. The CDR3 is 13 amino acids. Here the CDR3 DNA reads TGTGCCGGCAGGTTCGGGGTTAACTATGGCTACACCTTC. This encodes CAGRFGVNYGYTF.

V is TRBV30 and J is TRBJ2-7; D is possibly TRBD2 (5 bases). Trimming stripped 3 bases from V and 0 bases from J, with 15 bases between. This CDR3 is 15 amino acids long. Looked up from germline, CDR1 is GTSNPN and CDR2 is SVGIG (reference sequence). The CDR3 DNA reads TGTGCCTGGAGCCAAAAGCGGATCCCCTCCTACGAGCAGTACTTC. This gives the protein CAWSQKRIPSYEQYF.